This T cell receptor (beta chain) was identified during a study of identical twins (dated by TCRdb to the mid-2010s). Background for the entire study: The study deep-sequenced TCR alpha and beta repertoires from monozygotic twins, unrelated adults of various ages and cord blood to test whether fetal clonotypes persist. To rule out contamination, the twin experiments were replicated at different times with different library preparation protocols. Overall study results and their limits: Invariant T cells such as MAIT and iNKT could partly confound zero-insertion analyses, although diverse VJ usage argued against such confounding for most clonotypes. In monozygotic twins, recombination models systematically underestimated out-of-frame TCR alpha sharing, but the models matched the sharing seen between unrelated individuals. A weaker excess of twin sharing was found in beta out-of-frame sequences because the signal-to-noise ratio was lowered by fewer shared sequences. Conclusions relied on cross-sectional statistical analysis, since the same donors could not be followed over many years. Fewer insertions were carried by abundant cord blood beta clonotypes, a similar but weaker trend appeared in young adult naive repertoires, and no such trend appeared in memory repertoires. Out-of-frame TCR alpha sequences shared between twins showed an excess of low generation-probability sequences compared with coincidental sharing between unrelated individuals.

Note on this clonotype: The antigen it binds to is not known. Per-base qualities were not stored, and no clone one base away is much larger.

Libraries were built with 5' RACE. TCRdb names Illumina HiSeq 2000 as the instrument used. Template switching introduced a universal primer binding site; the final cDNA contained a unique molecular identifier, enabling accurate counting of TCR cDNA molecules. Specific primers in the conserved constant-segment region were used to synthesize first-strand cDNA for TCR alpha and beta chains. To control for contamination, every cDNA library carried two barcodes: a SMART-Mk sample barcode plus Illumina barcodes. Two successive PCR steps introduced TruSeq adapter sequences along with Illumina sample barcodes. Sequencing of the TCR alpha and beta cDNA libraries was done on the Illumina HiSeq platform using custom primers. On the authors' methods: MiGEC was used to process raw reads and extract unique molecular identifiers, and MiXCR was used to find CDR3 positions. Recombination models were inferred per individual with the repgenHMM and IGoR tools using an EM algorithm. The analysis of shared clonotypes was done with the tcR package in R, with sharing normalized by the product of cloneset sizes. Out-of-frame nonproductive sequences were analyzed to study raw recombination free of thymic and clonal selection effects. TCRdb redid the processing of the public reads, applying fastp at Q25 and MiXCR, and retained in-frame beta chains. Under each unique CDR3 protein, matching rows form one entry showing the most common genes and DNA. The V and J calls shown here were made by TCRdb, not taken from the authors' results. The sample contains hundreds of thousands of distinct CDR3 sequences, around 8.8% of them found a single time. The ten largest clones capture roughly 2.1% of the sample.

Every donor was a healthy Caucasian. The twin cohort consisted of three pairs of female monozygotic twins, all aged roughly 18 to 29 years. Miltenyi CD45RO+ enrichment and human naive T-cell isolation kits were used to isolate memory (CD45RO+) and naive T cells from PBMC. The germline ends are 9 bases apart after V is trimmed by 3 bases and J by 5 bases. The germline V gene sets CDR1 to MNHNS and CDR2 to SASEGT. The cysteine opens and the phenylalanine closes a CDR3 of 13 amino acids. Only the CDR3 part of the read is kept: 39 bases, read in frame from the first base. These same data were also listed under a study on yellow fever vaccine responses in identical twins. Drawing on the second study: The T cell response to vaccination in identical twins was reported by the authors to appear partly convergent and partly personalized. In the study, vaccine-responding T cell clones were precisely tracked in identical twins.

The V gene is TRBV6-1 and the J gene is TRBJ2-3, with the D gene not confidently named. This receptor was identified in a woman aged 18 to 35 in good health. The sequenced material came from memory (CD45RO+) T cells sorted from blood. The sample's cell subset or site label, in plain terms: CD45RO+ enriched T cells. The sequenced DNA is TGTGCCAGCAGTGATCCATTGAAAGATACGCAGTATTTT. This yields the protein CASSDPLKDTQYF.